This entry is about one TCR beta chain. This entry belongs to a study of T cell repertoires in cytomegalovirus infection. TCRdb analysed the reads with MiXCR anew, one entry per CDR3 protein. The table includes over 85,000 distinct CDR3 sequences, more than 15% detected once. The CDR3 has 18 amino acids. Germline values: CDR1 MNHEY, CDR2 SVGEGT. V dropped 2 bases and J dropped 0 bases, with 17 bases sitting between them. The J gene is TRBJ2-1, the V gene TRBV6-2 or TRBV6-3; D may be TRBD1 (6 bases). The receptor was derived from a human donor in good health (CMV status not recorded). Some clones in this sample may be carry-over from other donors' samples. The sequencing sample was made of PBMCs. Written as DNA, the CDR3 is TGTGCCAGCAGTTACCGTGTAGGAGCGGACAGCTCCTACAATGAGCAGTTCTTC. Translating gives CASSYRVGADSSYNEQFF.